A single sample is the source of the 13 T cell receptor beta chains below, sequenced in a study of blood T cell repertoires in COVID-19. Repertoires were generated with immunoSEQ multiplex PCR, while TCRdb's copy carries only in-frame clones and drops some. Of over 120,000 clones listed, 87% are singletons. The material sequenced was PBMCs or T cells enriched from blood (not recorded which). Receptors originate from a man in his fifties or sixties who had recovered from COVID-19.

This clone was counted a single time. CDR3 nucleotides: TGTGCCAGCTCAGGGGGCGTACCCAATCAGCCCCAGCATTTT. This codes for CASSGGVPNQPQHF. The rearrangement joins TRBV18 to TRBJ1-5; a weak D match, TRBD1 (6 bases). Trimming left V 5 bases short and J 3 bases short, with 11 bases between. The CDR3 spans 14 residues. CDR1 and CDR2 from the germline V gene are KGHSH and LQKENI.

CDR3 bases: TGTGCCAGCAGCCCAGGGGGCGCCGCCTACGAGCAGTACTTC. It codes for CASSPGGAAYEQYF. The chain couples TRBV9 to TRBJ2-7, with 8 nucleotides matching TRBD1. CDR3 length equals 14 residues. Trimming cost V 4 bases and J 2 bases; bases outside gene matches: 5. Germline V gene sequence: CDR1 SGDLS, CDR2 YYNGEE.

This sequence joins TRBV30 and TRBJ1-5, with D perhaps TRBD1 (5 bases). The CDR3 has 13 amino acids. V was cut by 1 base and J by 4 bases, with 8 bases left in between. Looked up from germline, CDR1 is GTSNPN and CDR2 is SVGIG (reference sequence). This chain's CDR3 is CAWSEQDNQPQHF. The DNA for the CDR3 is TGTGCCTGGAGTGAACAGGATAATCAGCCCCAGCATTTT.

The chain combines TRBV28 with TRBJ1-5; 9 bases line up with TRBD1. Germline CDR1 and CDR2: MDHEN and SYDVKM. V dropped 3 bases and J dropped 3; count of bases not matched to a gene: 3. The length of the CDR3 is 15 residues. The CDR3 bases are TGTGCCAGCAGTTTTGGGGACAGGGACAATCAGCCCCAGCATTTT. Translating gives CASSFGDRDNQPQHF. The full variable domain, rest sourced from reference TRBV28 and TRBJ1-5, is DVKVTQSSRYLVKRTGEKVFLECVQDMDHENMFWYRQDPGLGLRLIYFSYDVKMKEKGDIPEGYSVSREKKERFSLILESASTNQTSMYLCASSFGDRDNQPQHFGDGTRLSIL.

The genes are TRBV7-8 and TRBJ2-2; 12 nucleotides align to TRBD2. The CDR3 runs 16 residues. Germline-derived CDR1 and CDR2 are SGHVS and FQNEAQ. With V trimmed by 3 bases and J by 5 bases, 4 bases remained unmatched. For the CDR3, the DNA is TGTGCCAGCAGCTTTGGACTAGCGGGACATACCGGGGAGCTGTTTTTT. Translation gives CASSFGLAGHTGELFF.

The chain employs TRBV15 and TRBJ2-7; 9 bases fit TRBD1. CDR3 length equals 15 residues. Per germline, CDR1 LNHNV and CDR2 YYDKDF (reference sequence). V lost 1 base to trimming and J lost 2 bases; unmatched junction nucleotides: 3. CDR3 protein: CATSRAQGATYEQYF. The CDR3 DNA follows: TGTGCCACCAGCAGAGCACAGGGGGCCACCTACGAGCAGTACTTC.

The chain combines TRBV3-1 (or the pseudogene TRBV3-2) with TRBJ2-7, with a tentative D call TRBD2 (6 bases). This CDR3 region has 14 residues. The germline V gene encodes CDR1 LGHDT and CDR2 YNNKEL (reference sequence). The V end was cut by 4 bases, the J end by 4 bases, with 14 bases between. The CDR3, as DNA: TGTGCCAGCAGCCGGCAGGAGGGGCGATACGAGCAGTACTTC. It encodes CASSRQEGRYEQYF.

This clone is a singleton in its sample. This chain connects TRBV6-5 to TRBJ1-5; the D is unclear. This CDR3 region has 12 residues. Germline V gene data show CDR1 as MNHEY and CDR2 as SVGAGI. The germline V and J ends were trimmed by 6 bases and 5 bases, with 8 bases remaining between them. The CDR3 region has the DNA TGTGCCAGCAGGGGCTGGGATCAGCCCCAGCATTTT. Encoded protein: CASRGWDQPQHF.

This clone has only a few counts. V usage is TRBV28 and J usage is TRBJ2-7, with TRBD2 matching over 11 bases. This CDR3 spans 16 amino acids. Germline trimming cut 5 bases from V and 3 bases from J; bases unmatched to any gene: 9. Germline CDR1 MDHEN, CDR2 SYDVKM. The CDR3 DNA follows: TGTGCCAGCAGTCCGATCACTAGCGGGAGCTTCTACGAGCAGTACTTC. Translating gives CASSPITSGSFYEQYF.

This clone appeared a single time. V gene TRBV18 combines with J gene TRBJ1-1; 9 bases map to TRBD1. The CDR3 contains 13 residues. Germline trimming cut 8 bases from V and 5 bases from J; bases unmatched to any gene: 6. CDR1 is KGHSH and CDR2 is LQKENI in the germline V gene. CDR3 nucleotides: TGTGCCAGCCAAGGACAGGGGAGGACTGAAGCTTTCTTT. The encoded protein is CASQGQGRTEAFF. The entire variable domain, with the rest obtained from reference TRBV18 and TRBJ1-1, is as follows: NAGVMQNPRHLVRRRGQEARLRCSPMKGHSHVYWYRQLPEEGLKFMVYLQKENIIDESGMPKERFSAEFPKEGPSILRIQQVVRGDSAAYFCASQGQGRTEAFFGQGTRLTVV.

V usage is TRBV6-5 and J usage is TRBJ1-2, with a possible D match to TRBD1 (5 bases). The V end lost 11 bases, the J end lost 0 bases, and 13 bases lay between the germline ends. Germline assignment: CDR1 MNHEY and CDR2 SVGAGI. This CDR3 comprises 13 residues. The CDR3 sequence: CAGRQTTNYGYTF. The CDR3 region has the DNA TGTGCCGGTAGACAGACGACTAACTATGGCTACACCTTC.

CDR3 sequence: CASSKGGVGNRGAVF. In nucleotides, the CDR3 is TGTGCCAGCAGCAAAGGGGGAGTCGGGAACCGGGGAGCTGTTTTT. The chain couples TRBV21-1 to TRBJ2-2; the table gives TRBD2 as D, unverified against the DNA. TRBV21-1 is termed a pseudogene. The CDR3 is 15 residues long.

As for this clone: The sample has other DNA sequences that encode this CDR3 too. CDR3 DNA sequence: TGTGCCAGTAGTATAGGCAGGGGCAATGAGCAGTTCTTC. Its protein is CASSIGRGNEQFF. The V gene is TRBV19, the J gene TRBJ2-1, with D perhaps TRBD1 (6 bases). The V gene lost 1 base and the J gene lost 6 bases, with 7 bases spanning the gap. This CDR3 has 13 residues. Germline CDR1 LNHDA, CDR2 SQIVND (reference sequence).